Sequencing of this TCR beta chain was carried out in a study of long-term antiretroviral therapy in people with HIV. General study points: Specimen acquisition occurred between about 2004 and 2017, potentially under older ART regimens. Diversity went up after ART and still fell short of transplant donor controls.

The junction had 2 bases not matched to a gene; V was cut back by 7 bases and J by 0 bases. The CDR3 spans 14 residues. Germline CDR1 ENHRY, CDR2 SYGVKD. Inclusion required at least two post-ART and at least one pre-ART PBMC samples. Researchers report immunoSEQ v3.0 was run at survey level. Method: immunoSEQ multiplex PCR; TCRdb's copy keeps in-frame clones and lacks some. This sample has around 35,000 clones, with more than 60% found just once. Points on this clone: Its antigen remains unidentified.

The sequence came from a woman aged 45-59 years with HIV. The sample in question was unsorted PBMCs, obtained 3.1 years after starting antiretroviral therapy. V gene TRBV10-3 combines with J gene TRBJ2-2, with 7 bases fitting TRBD2. The CDR3 bases are TGTGCCATCAACAGCGGGGCGAACACCGGGGAGCTGTTTTTT. It codes for CAINSGANTGELFF.